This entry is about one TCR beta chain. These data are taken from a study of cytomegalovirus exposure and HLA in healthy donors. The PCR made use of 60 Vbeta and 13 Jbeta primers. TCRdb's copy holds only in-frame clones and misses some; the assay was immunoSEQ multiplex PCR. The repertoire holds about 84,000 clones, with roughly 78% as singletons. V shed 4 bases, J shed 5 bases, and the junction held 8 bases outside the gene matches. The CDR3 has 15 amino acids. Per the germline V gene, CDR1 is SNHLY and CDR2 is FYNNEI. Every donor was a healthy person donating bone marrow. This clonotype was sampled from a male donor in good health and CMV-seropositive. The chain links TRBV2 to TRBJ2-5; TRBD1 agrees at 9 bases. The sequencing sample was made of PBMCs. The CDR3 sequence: CASSVRTGVEETQYF. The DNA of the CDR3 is TGTGCCAGCAGTGTGCGGACAGGGGTTGAGGAGACCCAGTACTTC.